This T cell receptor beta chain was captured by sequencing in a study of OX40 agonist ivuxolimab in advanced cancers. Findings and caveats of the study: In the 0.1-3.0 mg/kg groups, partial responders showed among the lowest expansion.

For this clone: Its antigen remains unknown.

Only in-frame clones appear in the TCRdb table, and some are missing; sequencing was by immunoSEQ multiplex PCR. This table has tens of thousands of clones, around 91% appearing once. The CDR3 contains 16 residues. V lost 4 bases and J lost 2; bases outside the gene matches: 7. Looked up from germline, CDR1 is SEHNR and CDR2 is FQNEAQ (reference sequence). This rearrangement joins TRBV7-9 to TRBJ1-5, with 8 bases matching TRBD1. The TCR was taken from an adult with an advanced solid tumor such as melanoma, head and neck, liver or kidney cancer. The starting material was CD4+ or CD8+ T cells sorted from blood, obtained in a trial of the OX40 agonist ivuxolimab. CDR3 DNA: TGTGCCAGCAGCTCAGGACAGGGAGGTGGCAATCAGCCCCAGCATTTT. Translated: CASSSGQGGGNQPQHF.